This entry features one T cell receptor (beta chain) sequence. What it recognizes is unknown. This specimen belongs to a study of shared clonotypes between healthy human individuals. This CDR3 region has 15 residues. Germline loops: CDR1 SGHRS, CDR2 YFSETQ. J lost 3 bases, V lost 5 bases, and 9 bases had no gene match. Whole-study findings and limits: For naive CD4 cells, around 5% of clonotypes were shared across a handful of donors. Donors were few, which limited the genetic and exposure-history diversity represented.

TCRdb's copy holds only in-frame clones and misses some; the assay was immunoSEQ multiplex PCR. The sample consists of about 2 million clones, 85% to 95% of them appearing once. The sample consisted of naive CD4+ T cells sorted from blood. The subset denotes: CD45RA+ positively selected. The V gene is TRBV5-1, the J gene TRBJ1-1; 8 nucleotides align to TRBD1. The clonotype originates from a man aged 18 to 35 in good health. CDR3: CASRPLDRVDTEAFF. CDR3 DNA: TGCGCCAGCAGACCCCTGGACAGGGTGGACACTGAAGCTTTCTTT.